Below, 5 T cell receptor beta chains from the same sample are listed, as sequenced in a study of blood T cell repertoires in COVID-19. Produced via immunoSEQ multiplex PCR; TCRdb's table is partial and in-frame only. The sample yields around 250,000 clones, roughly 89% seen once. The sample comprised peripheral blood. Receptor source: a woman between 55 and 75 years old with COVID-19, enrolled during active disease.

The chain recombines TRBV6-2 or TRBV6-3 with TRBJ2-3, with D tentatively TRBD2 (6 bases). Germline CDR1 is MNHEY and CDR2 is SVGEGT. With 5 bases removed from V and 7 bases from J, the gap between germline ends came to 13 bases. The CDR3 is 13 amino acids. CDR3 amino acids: CASSEGLGYTQYF. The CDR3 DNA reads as TGTGCCAGCAGTGAGGGACTCGGTTATACGCAGTATTTT.

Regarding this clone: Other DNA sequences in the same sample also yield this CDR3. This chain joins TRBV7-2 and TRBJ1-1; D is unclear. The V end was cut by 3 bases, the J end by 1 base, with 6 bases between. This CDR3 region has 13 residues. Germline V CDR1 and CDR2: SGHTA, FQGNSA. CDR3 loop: CASSFSENTEAFF. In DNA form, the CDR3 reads TGTGCCAGCAGCTTCAGCGAGAACACTGAAGCTTTCTTT.

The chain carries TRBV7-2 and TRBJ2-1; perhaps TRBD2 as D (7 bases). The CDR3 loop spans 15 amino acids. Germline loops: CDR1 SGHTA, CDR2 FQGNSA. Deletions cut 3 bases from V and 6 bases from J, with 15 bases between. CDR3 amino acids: CASSFGGAASNEQFF. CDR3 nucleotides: TGTGCCAGCAGCTTTGGGGGGGCCGCCAGCAATGAGCAGTTCTTC. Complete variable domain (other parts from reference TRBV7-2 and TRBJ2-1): GAGVSQSPSNKVTEKGKDVELRCDPISGHTALYWYRQSLGQGLEFLIYFQGNSAPDKSGLPSDRFSAERTGGSVSTLTIQRTQQEDSAVYLCASSFGGAASNEQFFGPGTRLTVL.

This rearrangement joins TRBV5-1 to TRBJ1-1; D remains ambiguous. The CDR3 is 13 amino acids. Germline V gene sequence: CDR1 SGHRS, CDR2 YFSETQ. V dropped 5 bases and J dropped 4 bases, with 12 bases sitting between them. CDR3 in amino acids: CASRPVTTTEAFF. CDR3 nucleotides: TGCGCCAGCAGACCCGTAACAACCACTGAAGCTTTCTTT.

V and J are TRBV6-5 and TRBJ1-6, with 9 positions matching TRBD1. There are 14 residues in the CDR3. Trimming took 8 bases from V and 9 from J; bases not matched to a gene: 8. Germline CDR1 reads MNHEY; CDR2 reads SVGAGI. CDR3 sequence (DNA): TGTGCCAGCCGAAGGGACAGGGAGACTTCACCCCTCCACTTT. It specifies CASRRDRETSPLHF.